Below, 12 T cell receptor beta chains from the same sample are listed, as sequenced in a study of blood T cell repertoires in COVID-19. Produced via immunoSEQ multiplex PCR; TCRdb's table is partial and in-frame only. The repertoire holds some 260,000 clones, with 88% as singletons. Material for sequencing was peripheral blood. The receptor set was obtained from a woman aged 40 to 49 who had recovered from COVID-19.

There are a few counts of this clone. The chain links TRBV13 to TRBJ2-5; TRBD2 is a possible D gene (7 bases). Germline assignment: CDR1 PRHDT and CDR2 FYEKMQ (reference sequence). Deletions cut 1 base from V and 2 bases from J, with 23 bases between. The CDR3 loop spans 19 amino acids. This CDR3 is CASSLVGGARRVPQETQYF. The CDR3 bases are TGTGCCAGCAGCTTAGTTGGGGGGGCGAGGAGGGTCCCACAAGAGACCCAGTACTTC.

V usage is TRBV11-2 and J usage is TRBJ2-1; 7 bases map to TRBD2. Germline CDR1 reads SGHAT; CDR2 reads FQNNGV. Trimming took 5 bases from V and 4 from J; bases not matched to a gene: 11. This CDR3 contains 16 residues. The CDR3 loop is CASSPQPGGGYNEQFF. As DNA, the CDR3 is TGTGCCAGCAGCCCCCAGCCGGGAGGTGGTTACAATGAGCAGTTCTTC.

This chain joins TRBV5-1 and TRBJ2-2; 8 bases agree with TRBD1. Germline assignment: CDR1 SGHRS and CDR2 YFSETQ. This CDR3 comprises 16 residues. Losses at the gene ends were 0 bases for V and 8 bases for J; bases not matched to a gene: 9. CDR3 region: CASSLARGPGRGELFF. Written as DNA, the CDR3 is TGCGCCAGCAGCTTGGCCAGGGGGCCCGGTCGTGGGGAGCTGTTTTTT.

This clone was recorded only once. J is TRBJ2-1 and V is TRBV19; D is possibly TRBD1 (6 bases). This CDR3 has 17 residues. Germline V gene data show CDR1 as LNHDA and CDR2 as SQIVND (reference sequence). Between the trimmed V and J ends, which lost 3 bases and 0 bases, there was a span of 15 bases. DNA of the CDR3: TGTGCCAGTAGTATGGGGGCGGCGGAGAGCTCCTACAATGAGCAGTTCTTC. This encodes CASSMGAAESSYNEQFF.

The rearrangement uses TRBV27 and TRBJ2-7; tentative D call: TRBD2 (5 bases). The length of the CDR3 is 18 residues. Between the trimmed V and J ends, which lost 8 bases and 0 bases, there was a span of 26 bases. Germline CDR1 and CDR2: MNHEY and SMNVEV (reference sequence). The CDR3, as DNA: TGTGCCAGCCGGCCCCGCTCGCGAGACGGCACTAGCTCCTACGAGCAGTACTTC. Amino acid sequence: CASRPRSRDGTSSYEQYF.

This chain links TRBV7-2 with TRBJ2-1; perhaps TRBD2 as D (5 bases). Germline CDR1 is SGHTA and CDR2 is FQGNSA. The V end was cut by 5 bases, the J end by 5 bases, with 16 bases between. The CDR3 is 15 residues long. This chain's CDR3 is CASSAYSAANNEQFF. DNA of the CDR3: TGTGCCAGCAGCGCCTATAGCGCTGCAAACAATGAGCAGTTCTTC.

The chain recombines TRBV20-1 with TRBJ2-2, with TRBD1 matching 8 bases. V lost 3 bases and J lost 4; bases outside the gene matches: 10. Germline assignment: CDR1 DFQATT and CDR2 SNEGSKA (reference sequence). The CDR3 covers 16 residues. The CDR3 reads CSASGPRGRGTGELFF. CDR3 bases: TGCAGTGCTAGTGGTCCCAGGGGGCGGGGCACCGGGGAGCTGTTTTTT.

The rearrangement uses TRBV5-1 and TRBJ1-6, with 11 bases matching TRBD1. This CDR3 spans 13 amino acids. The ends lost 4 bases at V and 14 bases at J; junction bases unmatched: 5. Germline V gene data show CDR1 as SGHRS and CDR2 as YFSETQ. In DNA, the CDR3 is TGCGCCAGCAGCCCCCGGGACAGGGGGTCCCTCCACTTT. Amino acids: CASSPRDRGSLHF.

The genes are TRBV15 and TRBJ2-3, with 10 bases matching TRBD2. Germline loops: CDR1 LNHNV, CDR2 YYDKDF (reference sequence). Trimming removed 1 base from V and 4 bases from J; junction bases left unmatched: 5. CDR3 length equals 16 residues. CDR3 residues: CATSRAASGSSDTQYF. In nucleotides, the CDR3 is TGTGCCACCAGCAGAGCTGCTAGCGGGAGTTCAGATACGCAGTATTTT.

CDR3 loop: CASSPLGTYEQYF. DNA for the CDR3: TGTGCCAGCAGCCCACTAGGAACCTACGAGCAGTACTTC. This sequence joins TRBV5-4 and TRBJ2-7, with D tentatively TRBD2 (5 bases). Trimming left V 4 bases short and J 2 bases short, with 10 bases between. This CDR3 spans 13 amino acids. Germline loops: CDR1 SGHNT, CDR2 YYREEE (reference sequence).

The CDR3 DNA reads TGTGCCAGCAGCCAAGTATGGCCCTACGAGCAGTACTTC. Its translation: CASSQVWPYEQYF. The chain couples TRBV14 to TRBJ2-7; D gene unclear. CDR3 size: 13 residues. Germline CDR1 reads SGHDN; CDR2 reads FVKESK. V was trimmed by 1 base and J by 2 bases, leaving 6 bases between them.

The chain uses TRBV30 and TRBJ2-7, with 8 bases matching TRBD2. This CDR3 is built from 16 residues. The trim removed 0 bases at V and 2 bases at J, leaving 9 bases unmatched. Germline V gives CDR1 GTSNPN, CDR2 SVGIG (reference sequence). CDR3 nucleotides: TGTGCCTGGAGTGTAGTTGGGCTAGCGGGTGCCTACGAGCAGTACTTC. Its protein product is CAWSVVGLAGAYEQYF. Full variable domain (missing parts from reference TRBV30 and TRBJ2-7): SQTIHQWPATLVQPVGSPLSLECTVEGTSNPNLYWYRQAAGRGLQLLFYSVGIGQISSEVPQNLSASRPQDRQFILSSKKLLLSDSGFYLCAWSVVGLAGAYEQYFGPGTRLTVT.